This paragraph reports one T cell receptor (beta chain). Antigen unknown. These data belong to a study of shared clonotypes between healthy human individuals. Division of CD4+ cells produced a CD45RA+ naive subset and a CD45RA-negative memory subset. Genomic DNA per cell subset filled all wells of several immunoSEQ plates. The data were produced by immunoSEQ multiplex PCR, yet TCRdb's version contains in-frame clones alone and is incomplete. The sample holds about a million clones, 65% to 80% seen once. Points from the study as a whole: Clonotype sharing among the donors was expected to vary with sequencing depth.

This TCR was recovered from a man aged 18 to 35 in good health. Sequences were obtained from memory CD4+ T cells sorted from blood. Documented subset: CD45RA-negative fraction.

The CDR3 is CASSPSQGAITEAFF. DNA for the CDR3: TGTGCCAGCTCACCCTCGCAGGGGGCCATAACTGAAGCTTTCTTT. This rearrangement joins TRBV18 to TRBJ1-1; 8 bases map to TRBD1. Germline assignment: CDR1 KGHSH and CDR2 LQKENI. Losses at the gene ends were 3 bases for V and 5 bases for J; bases not matched to a gene: 8. CDR3 length: 15 amino acids. The full variable domain, in which reference TRBV18 and TRBJ1-1 provide the parts outside the CDR3, is NAGVMQNPRHLVRRRGQEARLRCSPMKGHSHVYWYRQLPEEGLKFMVYLQKENIIDESGMPKERFSAEFPKEGPSILRIQQVVRGDSAAYFCASSPSQGAITEAFFGQGTRLTVV.